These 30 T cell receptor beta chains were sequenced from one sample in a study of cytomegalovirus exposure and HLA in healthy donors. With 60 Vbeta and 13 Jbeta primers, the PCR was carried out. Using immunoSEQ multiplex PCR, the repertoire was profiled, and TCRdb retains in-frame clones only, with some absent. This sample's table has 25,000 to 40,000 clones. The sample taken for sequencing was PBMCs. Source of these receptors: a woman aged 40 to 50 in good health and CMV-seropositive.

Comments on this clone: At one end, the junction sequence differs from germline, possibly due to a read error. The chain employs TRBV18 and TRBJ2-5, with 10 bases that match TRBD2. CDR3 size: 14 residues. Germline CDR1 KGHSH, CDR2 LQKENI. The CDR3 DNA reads TGTGCCAGCTCACCACCCCTAGCGGGAGAGAACCAGTACTTC. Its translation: CASSPPLAGENQYF.

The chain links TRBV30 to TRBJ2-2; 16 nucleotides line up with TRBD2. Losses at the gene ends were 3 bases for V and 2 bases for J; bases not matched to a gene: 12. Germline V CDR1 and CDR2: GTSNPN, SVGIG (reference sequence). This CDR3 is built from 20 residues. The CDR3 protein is CAWRNPPGLAGGYNTGELFF. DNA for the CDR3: TGTGCCTGGAGAAACCCTCCGGGACTAGCGGGAGGGTACAACACCGGGGAGCTGTTTTTT.

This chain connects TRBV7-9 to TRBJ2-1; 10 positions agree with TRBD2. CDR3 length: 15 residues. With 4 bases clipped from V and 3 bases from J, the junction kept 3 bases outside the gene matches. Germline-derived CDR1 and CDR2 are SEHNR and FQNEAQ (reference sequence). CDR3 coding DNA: TGTGCCAGCAGCTCCGGACTAGCGGTCTACAATGAGCAGTTCTTC. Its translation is CASSSGLAVYNEQFF.

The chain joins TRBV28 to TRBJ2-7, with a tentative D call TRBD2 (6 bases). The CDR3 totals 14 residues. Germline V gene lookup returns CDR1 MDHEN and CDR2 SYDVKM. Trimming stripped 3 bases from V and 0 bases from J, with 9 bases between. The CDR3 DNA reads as TGTGCCAGCAGTTTCCGGGACTCCTCCTACGAGCAGTACTTC. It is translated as CASSFRDSSYEQYF.

CDR3 sequence: CASSTRTAGGNYEQYF. The DNA of the CDR3 is TGTGCCAGCAGCACCAGAACGGCGGGGGGAAACTACGAGCAGTACTTC. The chain uses TRBV21-1 and TRBJ2-7; no DNA check was done on the table's D call, TRBD2. TRBV21-1 corresponds to a pseudogene. CDR3 length: 16 amino acids.

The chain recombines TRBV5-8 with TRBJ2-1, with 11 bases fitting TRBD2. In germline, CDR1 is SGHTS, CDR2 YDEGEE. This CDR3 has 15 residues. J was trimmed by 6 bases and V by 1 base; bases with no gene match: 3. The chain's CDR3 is CASSLPLAGANEQFF. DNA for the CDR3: TGTGCCAGCAGCTTGCCACTAGCGGGAGCCAATGAGCAGTTCTTC.

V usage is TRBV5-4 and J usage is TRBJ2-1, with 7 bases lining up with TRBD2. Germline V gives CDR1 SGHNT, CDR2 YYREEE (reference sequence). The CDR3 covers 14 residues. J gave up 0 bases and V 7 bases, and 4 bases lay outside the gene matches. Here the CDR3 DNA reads TGTGCCAGCCAGCGGGGTTCCTCCTACAATGAGCAGTTCTTC. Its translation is CASQRGSSYNEQFF.

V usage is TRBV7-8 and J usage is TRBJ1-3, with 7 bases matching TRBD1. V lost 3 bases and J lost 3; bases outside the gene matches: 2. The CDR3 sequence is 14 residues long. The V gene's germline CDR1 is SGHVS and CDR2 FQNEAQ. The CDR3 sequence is CASSFTGDGNTIYF. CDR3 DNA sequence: TGTGCCAGCAGCTTTACAGGGGATGGAAACACCATATATTTT. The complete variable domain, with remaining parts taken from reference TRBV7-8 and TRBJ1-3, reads GAGVSQSPRYKVAKRGQDVALRCDPISGHVSLFWYQQALGQGPEFLTYFQNEAQLDKSGLPSDRFFAERPEGSVSTLKIQRTQQEDSAVYLCASSFTGDGNTIYFGEGSWLTVV.

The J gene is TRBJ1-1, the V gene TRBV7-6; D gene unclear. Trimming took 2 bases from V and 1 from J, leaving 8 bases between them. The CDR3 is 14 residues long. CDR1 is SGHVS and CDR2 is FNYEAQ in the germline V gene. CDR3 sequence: CASSLRVANTEAFF. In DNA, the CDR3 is TGTGCCAGCAGCTTACGGGTGGCGAACACTGAAGCTTTCTTT.

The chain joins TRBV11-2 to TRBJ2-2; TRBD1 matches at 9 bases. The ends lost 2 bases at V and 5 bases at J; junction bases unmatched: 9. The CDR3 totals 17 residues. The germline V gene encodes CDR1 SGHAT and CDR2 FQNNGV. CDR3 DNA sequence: TGTGCCAGCAGCTTAAGGGCGGGACAGGGAGTAACCGGGGAGCTGTTTTTT. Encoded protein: CASSLRAGQGVTGELFF.

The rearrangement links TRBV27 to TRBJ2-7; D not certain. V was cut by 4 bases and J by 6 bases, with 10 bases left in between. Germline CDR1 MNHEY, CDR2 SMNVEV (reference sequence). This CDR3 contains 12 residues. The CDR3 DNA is TGTGCCAGCAGTTCCCCCCTAGGCGAGCAGTACTTC. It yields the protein CASSSPLGEQYF.

CDR3 sequence reads: CAWSVGTGRSPLHF. The CDR3 DNA reads as TGTGCCTGGAGTGTGGGGACAGGACGTTCACCCCTCCACTTT. The V gene is TRBV30, the J gene TRBJ1-6; 8 nucleotides line up with TRBD1. The ends lost 0 bases at V and 9 bases at J; junction bases unmatched: 4. This CDR3 comprises 14 residues. Per germline, CDR1 GTSNPN and CDR2 SVGIG (reference sequence). Together with reference TRBV30 and TRBJ1-6, the CDR3 gives the full variable domain: SQTIHQWPATLVQPVGSPLSLECTVEGTSNPNLYWYRQAAGRGLQLLFYSVGIGQISSEVPQNLSASRPQDRQFILSSKKLLLSDSGFYLCAWSVGTGRSPLHFGNGTRLTVT.

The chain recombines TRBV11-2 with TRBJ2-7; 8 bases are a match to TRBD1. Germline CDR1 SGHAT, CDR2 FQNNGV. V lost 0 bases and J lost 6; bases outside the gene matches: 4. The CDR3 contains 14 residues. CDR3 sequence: CASSLDFRGLEQYF. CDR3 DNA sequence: TGTGCCAGCAGCTTAGATTTCAGGGGGCTCGAGCAGTACTTC.

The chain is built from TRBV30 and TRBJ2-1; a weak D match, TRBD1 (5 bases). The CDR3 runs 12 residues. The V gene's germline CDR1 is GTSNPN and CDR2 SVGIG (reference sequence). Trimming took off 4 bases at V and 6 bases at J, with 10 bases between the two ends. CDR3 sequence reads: CAWNFQGNEQFF. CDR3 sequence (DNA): TGTGCCTGGAATTTCCAGGGCAATGAGCAGTTCTTC.

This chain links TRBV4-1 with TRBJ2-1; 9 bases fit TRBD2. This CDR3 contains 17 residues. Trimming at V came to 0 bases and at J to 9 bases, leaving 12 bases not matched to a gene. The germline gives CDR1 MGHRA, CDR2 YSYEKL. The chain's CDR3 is CASSQDGLREGLGEQFF. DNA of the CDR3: TGCGCCAGCAGCCAAGATGGGTTGCGGGAGGGGTTGGGTGAGCAGTTCTTC.

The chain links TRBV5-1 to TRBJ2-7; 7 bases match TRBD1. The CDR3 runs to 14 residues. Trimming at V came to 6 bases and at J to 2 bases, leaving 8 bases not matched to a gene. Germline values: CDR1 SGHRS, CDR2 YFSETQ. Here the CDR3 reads CASKLATGTYEQYF. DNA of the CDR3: TGCGCCAGCAAGCTGGCGACAGGGACCTACGAGCAGTACTTC. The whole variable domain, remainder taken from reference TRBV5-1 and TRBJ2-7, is KAGVTQTPRYLIKTRGQQVTLSCSPISGHRSVSWYQQTPGQGLQFLFEYFSETQRNKGNFPGRFSGRQFSNSRSEMNVSTLELGDSALYLCASKLATGTYEQYFGPGTRLTVT.

The CDR3 protein is CASSRDRLNQPQHF. DNA for the CDR3: TGTGCCAGCAGCAGGGACAGGCTCAATCAGCCCCAGCATTTT. The V and J genes are TRBV2 and TRBJ1-5; the match to TRBD1 covers 8 bases. V was pared by 6 bases and J by 3 bases, with 4 bases of the junction left unmatched. The germline V gene encodes CDR1 SNHLY and CDR2 FYNNEI. The CDR3 has 14 amino acids.

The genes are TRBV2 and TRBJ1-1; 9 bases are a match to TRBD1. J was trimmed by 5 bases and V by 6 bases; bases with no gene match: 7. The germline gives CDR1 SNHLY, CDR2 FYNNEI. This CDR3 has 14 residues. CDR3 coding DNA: TGTGCCAGCAGCGCGGACAGGGGAGTTACTGAAGCTTTCTTT. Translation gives CASSADRGVTEAFF. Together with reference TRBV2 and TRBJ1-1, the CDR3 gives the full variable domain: EPEVTQTPSHQVTQMGQEVILRCVPISNHLYFYWYRQILGQKVEFLVSFYNNEISEKSEIFDDQFSVERPDGSNFTLKIRSTKLEDSAMYFCASSADRGVTEAFFGQGTRLTVV.

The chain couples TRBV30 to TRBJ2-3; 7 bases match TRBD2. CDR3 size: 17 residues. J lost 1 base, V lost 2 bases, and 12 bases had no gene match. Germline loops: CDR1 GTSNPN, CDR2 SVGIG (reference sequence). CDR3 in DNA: TGTGCCTGGAGTCCCTGGGGGGGTGGGACCCGCACAGATACGCAGTATTTT. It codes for CAWSPWGGGTRTDTQYF.

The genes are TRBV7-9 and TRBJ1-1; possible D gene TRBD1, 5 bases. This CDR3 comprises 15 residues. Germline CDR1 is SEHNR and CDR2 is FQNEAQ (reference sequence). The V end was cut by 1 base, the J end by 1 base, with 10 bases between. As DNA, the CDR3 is TGTGCCAGCAGCTTAGGGCAGGGCGGGAACACTGAAGCTTTCTTT. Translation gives CASSLGQGGNTEAFF.

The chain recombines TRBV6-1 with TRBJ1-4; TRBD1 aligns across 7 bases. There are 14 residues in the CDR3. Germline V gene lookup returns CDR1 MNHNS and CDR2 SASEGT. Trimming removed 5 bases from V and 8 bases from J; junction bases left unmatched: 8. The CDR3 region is CASSSGTANEKLFF. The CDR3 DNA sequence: TGTGCCAGCAGTTCCGGGACAGCCAACGAAAAACTGTTTTTT.

Here the CDR3 DNA reads TGTGCCAGCAGCTGGTCAGGGCCCGGGGAGCTGTTTTTT. Its translation: CASSWSGPGELFF. This chain links TRBV7-9 with TRBJ2-2; possibly TRBD1 for D (5 bases). Germline V lookup: CDR1 SEHNR, CDR2 FQNEAQ (reference sequence). V was shortened by 4 bases and J by 6 bases, with 9 bases between the two germline ends. The CDR3 is made up of 13 amino acids.

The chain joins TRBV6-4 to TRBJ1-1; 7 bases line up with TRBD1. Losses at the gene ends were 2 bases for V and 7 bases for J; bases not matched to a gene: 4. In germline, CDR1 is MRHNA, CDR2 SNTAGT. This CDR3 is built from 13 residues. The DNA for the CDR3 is TGTGCCAGCAGTGACAGGGGGCCGGATGAAGCTTTCTTT. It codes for CASSDRGPDEAFF.

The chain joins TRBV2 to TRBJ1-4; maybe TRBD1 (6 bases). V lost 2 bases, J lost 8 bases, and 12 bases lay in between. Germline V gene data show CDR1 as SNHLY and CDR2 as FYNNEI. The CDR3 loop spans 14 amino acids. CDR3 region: CASSENRVGEKLFF. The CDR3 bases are TGTGCCAGCAGTGAAAACAGGGTGGGGGAAAAACTGTTTTTT.

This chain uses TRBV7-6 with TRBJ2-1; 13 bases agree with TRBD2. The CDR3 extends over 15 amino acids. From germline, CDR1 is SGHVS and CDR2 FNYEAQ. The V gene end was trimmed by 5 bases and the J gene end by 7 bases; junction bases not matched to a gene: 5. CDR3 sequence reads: CASSPGLAGPNEQFF. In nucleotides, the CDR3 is TGTGCCAGCAGCCCGGGACTAGCGGGGCCTAATGAGCAGTTCTTC.

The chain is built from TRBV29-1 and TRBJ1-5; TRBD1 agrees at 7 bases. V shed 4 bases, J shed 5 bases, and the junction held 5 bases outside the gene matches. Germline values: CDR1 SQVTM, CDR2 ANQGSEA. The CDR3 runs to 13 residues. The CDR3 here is CSVGGQNYQPQHF. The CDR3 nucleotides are TGCAGCGTTGGGGGACAGAACTATCAGCCCCAGCATTTT.

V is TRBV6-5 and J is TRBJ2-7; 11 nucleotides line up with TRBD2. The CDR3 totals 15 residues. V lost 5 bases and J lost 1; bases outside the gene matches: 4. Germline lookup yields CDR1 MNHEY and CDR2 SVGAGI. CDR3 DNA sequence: TGTGCCAGCAGTCCCGGACTAGCGGGTTCCTACGAGCAGTACTTC. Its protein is CASSPGLAGSYEQYF.

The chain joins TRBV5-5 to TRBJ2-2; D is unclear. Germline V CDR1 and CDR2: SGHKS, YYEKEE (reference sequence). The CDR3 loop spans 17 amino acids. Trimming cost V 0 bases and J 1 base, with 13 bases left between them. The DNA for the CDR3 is TGTGCCAGCAGCTTGGTCGCTAGGCAGTTGAACACCGGGGAGCTGTTTTTT. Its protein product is CASSLVARQLNTGELFF.

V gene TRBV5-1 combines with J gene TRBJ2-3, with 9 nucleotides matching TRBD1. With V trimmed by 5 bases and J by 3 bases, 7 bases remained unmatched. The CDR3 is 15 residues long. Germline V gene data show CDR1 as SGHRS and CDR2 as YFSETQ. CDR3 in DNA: TGCGCCAGCAGTCAGGACAGGGGAGTAACAGATACGCAGTATTTT. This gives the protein CASSQDRGVTDTQYF.

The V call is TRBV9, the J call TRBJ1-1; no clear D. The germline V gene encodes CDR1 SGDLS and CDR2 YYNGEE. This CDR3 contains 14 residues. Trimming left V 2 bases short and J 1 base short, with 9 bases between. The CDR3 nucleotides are TGTGCCAGCAGCGTGGGAGCAGGGAACACTGAAGCTTTCTTT. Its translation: CASSVGAGNTEAFF. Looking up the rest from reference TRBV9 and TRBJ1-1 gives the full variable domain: DSGVTQTPKHLITATGQRVTLRCSPRSGDLSVYWYQQSLDQGLQFLIQYYNGEERAKGNILERFSAQQFPDLHSELNLSSLELGDSALYFCASSVGAGNTEAFFGQGTRLTVV.